Below are 27 T cell receptor beta chains sequenced from a single sample in a study of molecular identifiers for immune sequencing clone quantification. TCRdb re-derived calls from the PCR reads in MiXCR, one entry per CDR3 protein. The table lists 50,000 to 70,000 distinct CDR3 sequences, about 18% of them singletons. Sequenced input: naive CD8+ T cells from blood, with Jurkat cell RNA spiked in. Subset noted: FACS-sorted CD8+CD4-CCR7+CD45RA+ naive T cells. The receptors come from a human donor in good health. Some libraries in this study had Jurkat cell RNA spiked in.

This clonotype has at least ten counts. The rearrangement links TRBV11-2 to TRBJ1-2; 8 nucleotides line up with TRBD1. The V gene end was trimmed by 5 bases and the J gene end by 2 bases; junction bases not matched to a gene: 13. The germline gives CDR1 SGHAT, CDR2 FQNNGV. This CDR3 has 17 residues. CDR3 sequence: CASSPRTGKQSNYGYTF. The CDR3 DNA sequence: TGTGCCAGCAGCCCTAGGACAGGGAAACAGTCCAACTATGGCTACACCTTC.

This clonotype was seen a handful of times. The rearrangement joins TRBV6-5 to TRBJ1-6, with 10 bases lining up with TRBD1. CDR3 length equals 16 residues. The germline gives CDR1 MNHEY, CDR2 SVGAGI. Trimming removed 6 bases from V and 9 bases from J; junction bases left unmatched: 11. The CDR3 sequence is CASRTGTGDLISPLHF. In DNA form, the CDR3 reads TGTGCCAGCAGAACGGGGACAGGGGATTTGATTTCACCCCTCCACTTT.

The sample holds many counts of this clonotype. This chain joins TRBV5-1 and TRBJ1-3; D gene uncertain. The V end lost 0 bases, the J end lost 3 bases, and 13 bases lay between the germline ends. The CDR3 covers 16 residues. CDR1 and CDR2 from the germline V gene are SGHRS and YFSETQ. Here the CDR3 reads CASSLVADARGNTIYF. DNA for the CDR3: TGCGCCAGCAGCTTGGTGGCAGACGCTCGTGGAAACACCATATATTTT.

This clonotype was detected many times. The gene calls are TRBV7-6 and TRBJ2-3, with TRBD1 matching 7 bases. Germline CDR1 SGHVS, CDR2 FNYEAQ. This CDR3 contains 16 residues. Unmatched junction bases numbered 8, after V lost 5 bases and J lost 0 bases. The CDR3 spells CASSQGTARSTDTQYF. The CDR3 DNA reads as TGTGCCAGCAGCCAGGGGACAGCACGGAGCACAGATACGCAGTATTTT.

This sequence joins TRBV12-3 or TRBV12-4 and TRBJ1-5; D remains unclear. Trimming took off 3 bases at V and 0 bases at J, with 12 bases between the two ends. This CDR3 spans 16 amino acids. This CDR3 reads CASSFSGEYSNQPQHF. The CDR3 DNA reads TGTGCCAGCAGTTTTTCTGGGGAATATAGCAATCAGCCCCAGCATTTT.

There are many counts of this clonotype. This sequence joins TRBV5-4 and TRBJ2-7; 14 bases are a match to TRBD2. J lost 6 bases, V lost 4 bases, and 6 bases had no gene match. From germline, CDR1 is SGHNT and CDR2 YYREEE (reference sequence). CDR3 length: 15 amino acids. CDR3 DNA: TGTGCCAGCAGCACGACTAGCGGGAGGGGAGCCGAGCAGTACTTC. Residues: CASSTTSGRGAEQYF.

The chain uses TRBV5-3 and TRBJ2-4; D ambiguous. TRBV5-3 is given ORF status, its function remaining uncertain. Trimming took off 9 bases at V and 8 bases at J, with 12 bases between the two ends. This CDR3 comprises 11 residues. The CDR3 sequence is CAKRLADIQYF. The CDR3 region has the DNA TGTGCCAAGAGACTGGCGGACATTCAGTACTTC.

This clonotype was observed many times. V is TRBV30 and J is TRBJ2-7, with a weak D call TRBD1 (5 bases). The CDR3 length is 15 residues. V lost 7 bases and J 5 bases, leaving 24 bases between the germline ends. Germline V CDR1 and CDR2: GTSNPN, SVGIG (reference sequence). CDR3 residues: CASLPGHTPGNEQYF. The CDR3, as DNA: TGTGCCTCATTGCCCGGACACACCCCAGGGAACGAGCAGTACTTC.

This clonotype was detected ten times or more. The V and J genes are TRBV4-1 and TRBJ2-5, with a weak D call TRBD2 (6 bases). The CDR3 totals 16 residues. The V gene's germline CDR1 is MGHRA and CDR2 YSYEKL. Trimming stripped 0 bases from V and 2 bases from J, with 13 bases between. CDR3 protein: CASSQESVADQETQYF. The CDR3 DNA is TGCGCCAGCAGCCAAGAGTCGGTAGCGGATCAAGAGACCCAGTACTTC.

The chain carries TRBV12-3 or TRBV12-4 and TRBJ2-5; 9 nucleotides match TRBD1. CDR3 length: 15 amino acids. V dropped 4 bases and J dropped 4; count of bases not matched to a gene: 7. The CDR3 is CASSSGTGRGETQYF. The CDR3 DNA reads TGTGCCAGCAGTTCAGGGACAGGGCGAGGAGAGACCCAGTACTTC.

This clonotype was counted ten times or more. The chain uses TRBV28 and TRBJ2-1, with 7 positions matching TRBD1. The germline V gene has CDR1 MDHEN and CDR2 SYDVKM. With V trimmed by 6 bases and J by 5 bases, 13 bases remained unmatched. This CDR3 is built from 16 residues. This chain's CDR3 is CASSKGTGQGDNEQFF. The DNA for the CDR3 is TGTGCCAGCAGCAAAGGTACAGGGCAGGGGGACAATGAGCAGTTCTTC.

This clonotype was recorded a few times. A much larger clone differs by one base, so this may be a read error. Without the conserved terminal phenylalanine or tryptophan, this CDR3 likely stems from a read error. The chain has TRBV30 and TRBJ1-2; perhaps TRBD1 as D (5 bases). V lost 3 bases and J 6 bases, leaving 17 bases between the germline ends. The germline gives CDR1 GTSNPN, CDR2 SVGIG (reference sequence). This CDR3 comprises 14 residues. Written as DNA, the CDR3 is TGTGCCTGGAGCCGAGGGGTAGTGGGAAATGGCTACACCCTC. This translates into CAWSRGVVGNGYTL.

Concerning this clonotype: One base away lies a much larger clone, so this may be a sequencing read error. The chain employs TRBV12-3 or TRBV12-4 and TRBJ2-2, with D possibly being TRBD2 (5 bases). This CDR3 is built from 12 residues. The chain's CDR3 is CASISQTGKLFF. In DNA form, the CDR3 reads TGTGCCAGCATCTCTCAGACCGGGAAGCTGTTTTTT.

The table lists this clonotype with many counts. V gene TRBV6-2 or TRBV6-3 combines with J gene TRBJ2-7; TRBD2 agrees at 13 bases. The CDR3 runs 17 residues. J lost 0 bases, V lost 0 bases, and 2 bases had no gene match. Per germline, CDR1 MNHEY and CDR2 SVGEGT. The CDR3: CASSYSTSGRHSYEQYF. The CDR3 nucleotides are TGTGCCAGCAGTTACTCGACTAGCGGGAGGCACTCCTACGAGCAGTACTTC.

Concerning this clonotype itself: With a much larger clone just one base away, this may be a read error. This chain uses TRBV11-3 with TRBJ2-2, with no clear D. The germline gives CDR1 SGHNT, CDR2 YENEEA. The CDR3 runs 14 residues. The CDR3 DNA reads TGTGCCAGCAGCCTGGCTGGGAACATCGGGGAGCTGTTTTTT. It is translated as CASSLAGNIGELFF.

Notes on this clonotype: Just one base apart from a much larger clone, this may be a read error. The rearrangement joins TRBV27 to TRBJ2-5; 9 bases agree with TRBD2. Germline CDR1 reads MNHEY; CDR2 reads SMNVEV (reference sequence). This CDR3 spans 13 amino acids. The chain's CDR3 is CAGSFSGRETQYF. For the CDR3, the DNA is TGTGCCGGCAGCTTTAGCGGGAGAGAGACCCAGTACTTC.

For this clonotype: This could be a read error, since a much larger clone is one nucleotide away. V is TRBV11-2 and J is TRBJ2-1; no definite D call. The CDR3 covers 11 residues. Germline V lookup: CDR1 SGHAT, CDR2 FQNNGV. Here the CDR3 reads CANSYYNEQFF. The CDR3 region has the DNA TGTGCCAACAGCTATTACAATGAGCAGTTCTTC.

Only a few counts were recorded for this clonotype. The chain joins TRBV27 to TRBJ2-7; D is undetermined. Germline V gives CDR1 MNHEY, CDR2 SMNVEV (reference sequence). V dropped 5 bases and J dropped 5 bases, with 10 bases sitting between them. The CDR3 is 12 amino acids. CDR3 sequence (DNA): TGTGCCAGCAGTAAAACGCCCCACGAGCAGTACTTC. Translating it yields CASSKTPHEQYF.

This clonotype was counted a few times. V usage is TRBV6-1 and J usage is TRBJ2-7; 9 nucleotides agree with TRBD1. CDR1 and CDR2 (germline): MNHNS, SASEGT. V dropped 2 bases and J dropped 6; count of bases not matched to a gene: 14. CDR3 length: 17 amino acids. DNA for the CDR3: TGTGCCAGCAGTGAATTTGGGGACAGGGCCATGTTTTTCGAGCAGTACTTC. It is translated as CASSEFGDRAMFFEQYF.

A note on this clonotype: A much bigger clone sits one base away, suggesting this may be a read error. The chain has TRBV28 and TRBJ2-7; 8 nucleotides match TRBD2. Germline V lookup: CDR1 MDHEN, CDR2 SYDVKM. This CDR3 has 19 amino acids. This CDR3 reads CASRLSPPHEAGDPYEQYF. The DNA for the CDR3 is TGTGCCAGCAGATTATCCCCCCCCCACGAAGCGGGGGACCCTTACGAGCAGTACTTC.

A word on this clonotype: One base away lies a much larger clone, so this may be a sequencing read error. The chain employs TRBV19 and TRBJ2-7; D is undetermined. Deletions cut 11 bases from V and 2 bases from J, with 13 bases between. Looked up from germline, CDR1 is LNHDA and CDR2 is SQIVND (reference sequence). This CDR3 contains 12 residues. The chain's CDR3 is CACGNSPYEQYF. CDR3 nucleotides: TGTGCCTGTGGTAATAGCCCCTACGAGCAGTACTTC.

This clonotype occurred a few times. The chain uses TRBV29-1 and TRBJ2-7; TRBD2 might be the D (6 bases). Germline V gene sequence: CDR1 SQVTM, CDR2 ANQGSEA. Trimming left V 6 bases short and J 6 bases short, with 24 bases between. This CDR3 region has 15 residues. The CDR3 coding sequence is TGCAGCGTCAAGGCGGAAGGAGGGGTATTGGGCGAGCAGTACTTC. Amino acids: CSVKAEGGVLGEQYF.

Concerning this clonotype itself: Germline is not matched at one junction end, which may reflect a read error. This sequence joins TRBV7-2 and TRBJ1-5, with a weak D call TRBD1 (5 bases). CDR1 is SGHTA and CDR2 is FQGNSA in the germline V gene. The CDR3 consists of 20 residues. CDR3: CASSLALGTHPVNNNQPQQF. CDR3 nucleotides: TGTGCCAGCAGCTTAGCTTTGGGGACCCACCCGGTTAATAACAATCAGCCCCAGCAGTTT.

This clonotype was recorded many times. The chain recombines TRBV29-1 with TRBJ2-2; D possibly corresponds to TRBD2 (6 bases). The CDR3 sequence is 14 residues long. V was clipped by 8 bases and J by 3 bases, with 16 bases between them. Germline assignment: CDR1 SQVTM and CDR2 ANQGSEA. The CDR3 region is CSLPPGVYTGELFF. The CDR3 DNA reads as TGCAGCCTGCCCCCGGGAGTTTACACCGGGGAGCTGTTTTTT.

This rearrangement joins TRBV19 to TRBJ2-3; 12 positions match TRBD2. Trimming cost V 4 bases and J 1 base; bases outside gene matches: 3. The germline gives CDR1 LNHDA, CDR2 SQIVND (reference sequence). This CDR3 comprises 16 residues. CDR3 in DNA: TGTGCCAGTAGTACCCTAGCGGGAGGGGGCACAGATACGCAGTATTTT. The encoded protein is CASSTLAGGGTDTQYF.

The chain employs TRBV9 and TRBJ2-1, with TRBD2 matching 8 bases. V lost 3 bases and J lost 12; bases outside the gene matches: 8. Germline CDR1 is SGDLS and CDR2 is YYNGEE. This CDR3 is built from 13 residues. The CDR3 here is CASSANSGMGQFF. CDR3 sequence (DNA): TGTGCCAGCAGCGCCAATAGCGGGATGGGGCAGTTCTTC.

This clonotype was seen at least ten times. The chain links TRBV11-3 to TRBJ2-1, with D perhaps TRBD2 (6 bases). Between the trimmed V and J ends, which lost 4 bases and 2 bases, there was a span of 12 bases. Germline V CDR1 and CDR2: SGHNT, YENEEA. The CDR3 runs to 15 residues. As DNA, the CDR3 is TGTGCCAGCAGCTCCAGGGAGGATCCCTACAATGAGCAGTTCTTC. It encodes CASSSREDPYNEQFF.